These 22 T cell receptor beta chains were all obtained from the same sample, sequenced in a study of blood T cell repertoires in COVID-19. Method: immunoSEQ multiplex PCR; TCRdb's copy keeps in-frame clones and lacks some. The data hold hundreds of thousands of clones, with under 95% observed a single time. Sequencing input: PBMCs or T cells enriched from blood (not recorded which). The origin of the receptors is a man between 60 and 75 years old who had recovered from COVID-19.

This clone was counted between two and nine times. The rearrangement uses TRBV2 and TRBJ2-5; 10 bases match TRBD1. This CDR3 has 14 residues. Germline CDR1 is SNHLY and CDR2 is FYNNEI. The V gene end was trimmed by 4 bases and the J gene end by 7 bases; junction bases not matched to a gene: 6. CDR3 protein: CASSGGTGVGTQYF. The CDR3 DNA sequence: TGTGCCAGCAGTGGGGGGACAGGGGTCGGGACCCAGTACTTC.

The rearrangement joins TRBV6-9 to TRBJ2-1; TRBD2 aligns across 9 bases. V lost 4 bases to trimming and J lost 5 bases; unmatched junction nucleotides: 3. CDR3 size: 14 residues. CDR1 and CDR2 (germline): MNHGY, SVAAGI. The CDR3: CASSSKREDNEQFF. Here the CDR3 DNA reads TGTGCCAGCAGTTCAAAGCGGGAGGACAATGAGCAGTTCTTC.

The chain is built from TRBV7-2 and TRBJ2-7; 11 bases map to TRBD2. V lost 5 bases to trimming and J lost 3 bases; unmatched junction nucleotides: 3. The CDR3 loop spans 14 amino acids. The germline gives CDR1 SGHTA, CDR2 FQGNSA. CDR3 sequence: CASSKTSGNYEQYF. DNA for the CDR3: TGTGCCAGCAGCAAGACTAGCGGGAACTACGAGCAGTACTTC.

The chain combines TRBV2 with TRBJ1-2; D is undetermined. V was trimmed by 6 bases and J by 7 bases, leaving 18 bases between them. This CDR3 is 14 amino acids long. Germline V gene sequence: CDR1 SNHLY, CDR2 FYNNEI. CDR3 DNA sequence: TGTGCCAGCAGCGGTACGGAGAGGGCTGGTGGCTACACCTTC. Its translation is CASSGTERAGGYTF.

This chain links TRBV15 with TRBJ2-2; TRBD2 matches 13 bases. The CDR3 is 20 amino acids. CDR1 LNHNV and CDR2 YYDKDF come from the germline V gene (reference sequence). V shed 1 base and J 6 bases; nucleotides not matched to a gene: 14. The CDR3 loop reads CATSRGQALAGGRRSGELFF. CDR3 bases: TGTGCCACCAGCAGAGGTCAGGCACTAGCGGGAGGGCGCCGGTCCGGGGAGCTGTTTTTT.

This rearrangement joins TRBV5-1 to TRBJ1-4; 7 bases line up with TRBD1. The CDR3 has 14 residues. Germline assignment: CDR1 SGHRS and CDR2 YFSETQ. J gave up 4 bases and V 4 bases, and 4 bases lay outside the gene matches. In nucleotides, the CDR3 is TGCGCCAGCAGCACCGGACAGGTTAATGAAAAACTGTTTTTT. Translated, it gives CASSTGQVNEKLFF.

The chain links TRBV2 to TRBJ2-5; 12 nucleotides align to TRBD2. Germline V gene sequence: CDR1 SNHLY, CDR2 FYNNEI. The CDR3 runs to 13 residues. Trimming removed 9 bases from V and 2 bases from J; junction bases left unmatched: 1. The CDR3: CARGLAGQETQYF. The CDR3 DNA follows: TGTGCCAGAGGACTAGCGGGACAAGAGACCCAGTACTTC. The full variable domain, its missing parts supplied by reference TRBV2 and TRBJ2-5, is EPEVTQTPSHQVTQMGQEVILRCVPISNHLYFYWYRQILGQKVEFLVSFYNNEISEKSEIFDDQFSVERPDGSNFTLKIRSTKLEDSAMYFCARGLAGQETQYFGPGTRLLVL.

This chain connects TRBV18 to TRBJ1-1; D unresolved. This CDR3 spans 14 amino acids. The germline gives CDR1 KGHSH, CDR2 LQKENI. V gave up 6 bases and J gave up 4 bases, with 15 bases separating them. For the CDR3, the DNA is TGTGCCAGCTCCTCGCCCACGGGGTCCACTGAAGCTTTCTTT. Protein product: CASSSPTGSTEAFF.

The rearrangement links TRBV9 to TRBJ2-3; perhaps TRBD2 as D (7 bases). V lost 4 bases, J lost 4 bases, and 19 bases lay in between. This CDR3 comprises 16 residues. From germline, CDR1 is SGDLS and CDR2 YYNGEE. The CDR3 DNA sequence: TGTGCCAGCAGCCAATTCGGGGGGCAAGTAGCAGATACGCAGTATTTT. It yields the protein CASSQFGGQVADTQYF.

Details on this clone: The same CDR3 arises from other DNA sequences in this sample as well. The DNA for the CDR3 is TGTGCCAGCAGCTTAGAGGGAGGCAATCAGCCCCAGCATTTT. Protein sequence: CASSLEGGNQPQHF. The J gene is TRBJ1-5, the V gene TRBV7-9; no clear D. V was shortened by 1 base and J by 2 bases, with 6 bases between the two germline ends. The CDR3 totals 14 residues. Per the germline V gene, CDR1 is SEHNR and CDR2 is FQNEAQ (reference sequence).

The V gene is TRBV2, the J gene TRBJ2-3; no definite D call. Trimming shortened V by 6 bases and J by 2 bases, and 9 bases separated the two germline ends. This CDR3 spans 13 amino acids. CDR1 and CDR2 from the germline V gene are SNHLY and FYNNEI. In nucleotides, the CDR3 is TGTGCCAGCAGCGCGAGTTACACAGATACGCAGTATTTT. This codes for CASSASYTDTQYF.

V and J are TRBV2 and TRBJ1-1, with D possibly TRBD1 on 5 matching bases. Deletions cut 7 bases from V and 6 bases from J, with 18 bases between. The CDR3 is 14 residues long. Germline V gives CDR1 SNHLY, CDR2 FYNNEI. The CDR3 loop reads CASNEGREVSEAFF. For the CDR3, the DNA is TGTGCCAGCAATGAGGGCAGGGAGGTATCTGAAGCTTTCTTT.

Turning to this clone: This specimen includes other DNA sequences encoding the same CDR3. V usage is TRBV5-4 and J usage is TRBJ2-5; D is possibly TRBD1 (6 bases). The CDR3 contains 13 residues. Trimming took 0 bases from V and 5 from J, leaving 8 bases between them. Germline V gene data show CDR1 as SGHNT and CDR2 as YYREEE (reference sequence). CDR3 coding DNA: TGTGCCAGCAGCTTGGGGCAGGGGGAGACCCAGTACTTC. Its translation is CASSLGQGETQYF. The entire variable domain, with the rest obtained from reference TRBV5-4 and TRBJ2-5, is as follows: ETGVTQSPTHLIKTRGQQVTLRCSSQSGHNTVSWYQQALGQGPQFIFQYYREEENGRGNFPPRFSGLQFPNYSSELNVNALELDDSALYLCASSLGQGETQYFGPGTRLLVL.

The rearrangement joins TRBV5-6 to TRBJ2-6; tentative D call: TRBD2 (5 bases). Germline V gene lookup returns CDR1 SGHDT and CDR2 YYEEEE. V lost 4 bases and J 4 bases, leaving 15 bases between the germline ends. This CDR3 spans 16 amino acids. The CDR3 here is CASSLGMVSGANVLTF. The CDR3 DNA reads as TGTGCCAGCAGCCTCGGGATGGTCTCCGGGGCCAACGTCCTGACTTTC.

V and J are TRBV11-2 and TRBJ2-1, with D possibly TRBD1 on 5 matching bases. V shed 0 bases and J shed 6 bases, with 9 bases lying between them. There are 14 residues in the CDR3. Per germline, CDR1 SGHAT and CDR2 FQNNGV. The DNA for the CDR3 is TGTGCCAGCAGCTTAGAACGCAGGGCCAATGAGCAGTTCTTC. This translates into CASSLERRANEQFF.

This sequence joins TRBV5-4 and TRBJ2-1; D may be TRBD1 (5 bases). Trimming took 0 bases from V and 9 from J, leaving 19 bases between them. The CDR3 totals 16 residues. Germline V lookup: CDR1 SGHNT, CDR2 YYREEE (reference sequence). CDR3 sequence: CASSLEGHTSSLEQFF. Written as DNA, the CDR3 is TGTGCCAGCAGCTTGGAAGGACATACATCTTCGCTTGAGCAGTTCTTC. Based on the CDR3 plus reference TRBV5-4 and TRBJ2-1, the full variable domain is ETGVTQSPTHLIKTRGQQVTLRCSSQSGHNTVSWYQQALGQGPQFIFQYYREEENGRGNFPPRFSGLQFPNYSSELNVNALELDDSALYLCASSLEGHTSSLEQFFGPGTRLTVL.

The chain recombines TRBV15 with TRBJ1-5; a weak D match, TRBD1 (6 bases). CDR3 size: 14 residues. CDR1 and CDR2 from the germline V gene are LNHNV and YYDKDF (reference sequence). Trimming stripped 2 bases from V and 7 bases from J, with 12 bases between. The CDR3 loop is CATSRNREQQPQHF. Here the CDR3 DNA reads TGTGCCACCAGCAGAAACAGGGAGCAGCAGCCCCAGCATTTT.

The chain has TRBV3-1 (or the pseudogene TRBV3-2) and TRBJ1-2; D is perhaps TRBD1 (5 bases). The CDR3 consists of 15 residues. Germline CDR1 LGHDT, CDR2 YNNKEL (reference sequence). V dropped 6 bases and J dropped 3 bases, with 17 bases sitting between them. The CDR3 protein is CASRAQRGGYYGYTF. The CDR3 DNA is TGTGCCAGCAGGGCACAAAGGGGCGGCTACTATGGCTACACCTTC.

The CDR3 loop is CASSQVGLSSYNEQFF. CDR3 DNA: TGCGCCAGCAGCCAAGTCGGACTAAGCTCCTACAATGAGCAGTTCTTC. The chain employs TRBV4-1 and TRBJ2-1; D perhaps matches TRBD2 (6 bases). The CDR3 covers 16 residues. From germline, CDR1 is MGHRA and CDR2 YSYEKL. Trimming took 1 base from V and 0 from J, leaving 10 bases between them.

The V gene is TRBV30, the J gene TRBJ2-7; 8 nucleotides line up with TRBD2. J was trimmed by 2 bases and V by 0 bases; bases with no gene match: 6. CDR1 is GTSNPN, CDR2 SVGIG, per germline (reference sequence). The length of the CDR3 is 15 residues. CDR3 sequence (DNA): TGTGCCTGGAGTGTTTTTTTAGCGGGGACCTACGAGCAGTACTTC. It encodes CAWSVFLAGTYEQYF.

The gene calls are TRBV9 and TRBJ1-2; maybe TRBD1 (5 bases). With 4 bases removed from V and 7 bases from J, the gap between germline ends came to 17 bases. Per germline, CDR1 SGDLS and CDR2 YYNGEE. The CDR3 is made up of 14 amino acids. Written as DNA, the CDR3 is TGTGCCAGCAGCCCTATTGGGGGGATCGGTGGCTACACCTTC. Translated, it gives CASSPIGGIGGYTF. Combining the CDR3 with reference TRBV9 and TRBJ1-2 gives the whole variable domain DSGVTQTPKHLITATGQRVTLRCSPRSGDLSVYWYQQSLDQGLQFLIQYYNGEERAKGNILERFSAQQFPDLHSELNLSSLELGDSALYFCASSPIGGIGGYTFGSGTRLTVV.

The chain uses TRBV5-1 and TRBJ1-4; D remains ambiguous. Germline V gene lookup returns CDR1 SGHRS and CDR2 YFSETQ. There are 12 residues in the CDR3. V was trimmed by 0 bases and J by 8 bases, leaving 5 bases between them. CDR3 protein: CASSLAGEKLFF. The CDR3 nucleotides are TGCGCCAGCAGCTTGGCCGGGGAAAAACTGTTTTTT.